This record concerns one T cell receptor beta chain sequence. Its antigen target is currently unknown. Qualities for individual bases were not recorded, and no much larger clone is one base off. These data come from a study of T cells after yellow fever vaccination (dated by TCRdb to between 2018 and 2021). Background for the entire study: Libraries from fractions with low cell numbers were prepared with the SMART-Seq v4 Ultra Low Input RNA kit. To follow T-cell clones before and after both primary and booster YFV17D yellow fever vaccination, bulk TCR alpha and beta repertoires underwent longitudinal sequencing. Two healthy male donors, one aged 18 to 29 and one aged 30 to 39 years, made up the cohort. Blood was collected at multiple timepoints before and after primary and secondary immunization, and bulk PBMC replicates and cell subsets were isolated. The full study reports these points: A small share of clonotypes was detected in both CD4 and CD8 compartments, with the overlap likely arising from convergent recombination. After the booster, most clones that had expanded after primary vaccination were detected again (approximately 96% of CD4 and around 88% of CD8), suggesting broad maintenance of memory. The secondary T-cell response was found to be weaker but faster than the primary response, with a peak reached on day 5 rather than on day 15. Only a couple of donors were included in the study, so the extent to which the findings can be generalized is limited. FACS-sorted repertoires could contain abundant contaminating clonotypes from the bulk population, so computational filtering was required.

TCR cDNA was synthesized by 5'RACE template switching, through which a universal primer site and unique molecular identifiers were introduced. Priming of cDNA synthesis was performed from both the TCR alpha and TCR beta constant segments. Libraries were amplified in two PCR steps, with sample barcodes and sequencing adapters added in the second step. Sequencing of the libraries was done on either Illumina HiSeq 2500 (2x100 bp) or NovaSeq (2x150 bp). The study's processing was this. MIGEC handled demultiplexing of reads and collapsing into UMI consensus sequences, while MiXCR performed V(D)J alignment. Clonotypes responding to the vaccine were identified with edgeR on replicate PBMC samples, with the criteria of FDR below 0.01 and a log2 fold change above 5 up to day 15. Each bulk clonotype was labeled CD4 or CD8 based on which sequenced repertoire, CD4 or CD8, contained the clonotype at higher abundance. TCRdb reprocessed the public reads (quality trimming at Q25 with fastp, clone calling with MiXCR) and kept in-frame beta chains. Under each unique CDR3 protein, matching rows form one entry showing the most common genes and DNA. The V and J calls, along with clone size, are taken from TCRdb and not from the paper's own processing. Present in this sample are tens of thousands of distinct CDR3 sequences, approximately 7% of which were seen just once. The top ten hold around 35% of the sample.

Explained via the paper, the treatment or condition label denotes: live attenuated yellow fever vaccine strain. A standard Ficoll-Paque protocol was used to isolate PBMCs from peripheral blood. Dynabeads CD4 and CD8 positive selection kits were used to isolate the CD4 and CD8 T-cell fractions. TriZol was used to extract RNA from bulk PBMCs, CD4 and CD8 fractions, and dextramer-positive and dextramer-negative fractions. This material consisted of CD8+ T cells sorted from PBMCs, taken 5 days after the first yellow fever vaccination. The clonotype originates from a young man who received the YFV17D yellow fever vaccine.

At the DNA level, the sequence is TGTGCCAGCAGTTACAGGGGATACGAGCAGTACTTC. It is translated as CASSYRGYEQYF. The chain couples TRBV6-2 or TRBV6-3 to TRBJ2-7; 5 matching bases give a weak D call of TRBD1. The germline V gene gives CDR1 as MNHEY and CDR2 as SVGEGT. Cut back by 2 bases and 4 bases, the V and J ends lie 6 bases apart. From the cysteine up to the phenylalanine, the CDR3 has a length of 12 residues. CDR3 DNA is the only sequence kept; it has 36 bases, read in frame from the first base.